These 2 T cell receptor beta chains share one sample of origin, sequenced in a study of vaccination and CD4 T cells after COVID-19. Sequencing of the DNA from cultured CD4+ T cells was carried out with the Oncomine TCR Beta short-read assay. Each CDR3 protein is one row after TCRdb ran MiXCR on the PCR reads. The profile shows around 25,000 distinct CDR3 sequences, 67% of them singletons. Antigens for these TCRs are unknown. As to treatment: roughly 11-day PBMC culture with coronavirus spike peptide pools or control peptides (ViraFEST assay). The material was CD4+ T cells from blood, cultured in vitro, obtained after SARS-CoV-2 vaccination. The receptors were gathered from a human donor who received a COVID-19 vaccine.

The J gene is TRBJ1-6, the V gene TRBV19; 12 bases agree with TRBD1. The germline CDR1 and CDR2 sequences are LNHDA and SQIVND (reference sequence). With 4 bases clipped from V and 3 bases from J, the junction kept 19 bases outside the gene matches. This CDR3 comprises 22 residues. CDR3 DNA sequence: TGTGCCAGTAGTACCCCTTCAACTCCCGGGACAGGGGGCTCTCGCTATAATTCACCCCTCCACTTT. As protein: CASSTPSTPGTGGSRYNSPLHF.

J is TRBJ2-7 and V is TRBV11-3, with TRBD1 matching 9 bases. Trimming cost V 1 base and J 2 bases; bases outside gene matches: 15. The CDR3 length is 19 residues. Germline CDR1 reads SGHNT; CDR2 reads YENEEA. The CDR3 nucleotides are TGTGCCAGCAGCTTAGTTCGGGACAGGGTTAGATGGGAGACCTACGAGCAGTACTTC. Translated, it gives CASSLVRDRVRWETYEQYF.